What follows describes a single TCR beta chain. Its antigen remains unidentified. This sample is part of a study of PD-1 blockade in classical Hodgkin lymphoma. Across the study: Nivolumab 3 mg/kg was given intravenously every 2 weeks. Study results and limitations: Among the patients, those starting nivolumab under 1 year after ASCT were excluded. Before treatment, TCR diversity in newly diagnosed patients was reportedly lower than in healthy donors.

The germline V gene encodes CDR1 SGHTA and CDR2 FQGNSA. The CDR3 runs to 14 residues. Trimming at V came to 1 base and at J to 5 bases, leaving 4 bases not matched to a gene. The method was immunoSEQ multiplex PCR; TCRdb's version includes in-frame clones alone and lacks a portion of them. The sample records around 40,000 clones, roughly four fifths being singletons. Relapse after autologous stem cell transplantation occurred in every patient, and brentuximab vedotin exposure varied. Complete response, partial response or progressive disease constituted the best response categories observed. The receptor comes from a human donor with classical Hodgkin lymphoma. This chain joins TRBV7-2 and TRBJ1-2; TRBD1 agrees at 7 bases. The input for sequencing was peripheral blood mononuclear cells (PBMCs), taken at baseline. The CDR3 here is CASSLGAGGYGYTF. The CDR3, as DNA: TGTGCCAGCAGCTTAGGGGCAGGGGGTTATGGCTACACCTTC.